The 18 T cell receptor beta chains presented below share a single source sample, sequenced in a study of T cells in Graves' hyperthyroidism and ophthalmopathy. The source material, RNA transcripts, was used to amplify TCR beta CDR3 regions. Using the HTBI primer set, a first-round RT-PCR was run on the TCR CDR3. TCRdb recomputed calls from the multiplex PCR reads with MiXCR, one row per CDR3 protein. The top ten clones hold around 8.1% of a sample with 700,000 or so distinct CDR3 sequences, about 15% of them seen once. Specimen: blood. The receptors shown here come from a man younger than 35 with Graves' hyperthyroidism.

At least ten counts were recorded for this clonotype. This chain connects TRBV10-2 to TRBJ2-7; D assignment may be TRBD1 or TRBD2 (6 bases each). Germline CDR1 and CDR2: WSHSY and SAAADI. The CDR3 length is 15 residues. The V and J ends lost 3 bases and 0 bases respectively, with 12 bases between them. This CDR3 is CASSDPGAHSYEQYF. DNA for the CDR3: TGCGCCAGCAGTGACCCGGGGGCCCACTCCTACGAGCAGTACTTC.

Many counts were recorded for this clonotype. The CDR3, as DNA: TGTGCCAGCAGTTACTCGGGTCGAGGGGGCATGAACACTGAAGCTTTCTTT. Translation: CASSYSGRGGMNTEAFF. V gene TRBV6-6 combines with J gene TRBJ1-1; 7 bases map to TRBD1. This CDR3 contains 17 residues. Germline V gene lookup returns CDR1 MNHNY and CDR2 SVGAGI (reference sequence). After removal of 0 bases from V and 0 bases from J, the junction contained 7 bases not matched to a gene.

This clonotype occurred once. The V and J genes are TRBV7-9 and TRBJ1-1; unclear D gene. CDR1 and CDR2 from the germline V gene are SEHNR and FQNEAQ (reference sequence). This CDR3 has 12 amino acids. Trimming stripped 5 bases from V and 4 bases from J, with 8 bases between. CDR3 in DNA: TGTGCCAGCAGCCACGGCCTCACTGAAGCTTTCTTT. Translated: CASSHGLTEAFF.

This clonotype showed up just a few times. J is TRBJ1-5 and V is TRBV7-9; the D is unclear. Per germline, CDR1 SEHNR and CDR2 FQNEAQ (reference sequence). The ends were cut back, 2 bases at V and 1 base at J, with 9 bases in the middle. The CDR3 runs 15 residues. In nucleotides, the CDR3 is TGTGCCAGCAGCTTACCGGGTCAGAGCAATCAGCCCCAGCATTTT. Translating gives CASSLPGQSNQPQHF.

The rearrangement uses TRBV28 and TRBJ2-1; D perhaps matches TRBD2 (7 bases). The CDR3 spans 15 residues. Trimming took 10 bases from V and 2 from J, leaving 18 bases between them. In germline, CDR1 is MDHEN, CDR2 SYDVKM. In nucleotides, the CDR3 is TGTGCCACCACGTTAGGGGGGGTAGCCTACAATGAGCAGTTCTTC. It specifies CATTLGGVAYNEQFF.

This clonotype came up a few times. The chain recombines TRBV27 with TRBJ2-3; 9 nucleotides match TRBD2. The CDR3 consists of 16 residues. After removal of 1 base from V and 4 bases from J, the junction contained 6 bases not matched to a gene. Germline-derived CDR1 and CDR2 are MNHEY and SMNVEV (reference sequence). The CDR3 sequence: CASSLFSGSMSDTQYF. The DNA for the CDR3 is TGTGCCAGCAGTTTATTTAGCGGGAGTATGTCAGATACGCAGTATTTT.

This chain uses TRBV29-1 with TRBJ1-1; D might be TRBD1 (5 bases). Germline values: CDR1 SQVTM, CDR2 ANQGSEA. Trimming took off 5 bases at V and 3 bases at J, with 19 bases between the two ends. The CDR3 contains 15 residues. The CDR3 loop reads CSVRGVGHWDTEAFF. CDR3 nucleotide sequence: TGCAGCGTTCGGGGGGTGGGCCATTGGGACACTGAAGCTTTCTTT.

This clonotype has more than one count but fewer than ten. This rearrangement joins TRBV20-1 to TRBJ1-6; D is uncertain. CDR1 DFQATT and CDR2 SNEGSKA come from the germline V gene (reference sequence). CDR3 size: 15 residues. Between the trimmed V and J ends, which lost 6 bases and 4 bases, there was a span of 16 bases. In DNA, the CDR3 is TGCAGTGCCTCCGAGACGGTGAATTATAATTCACCCCTCCACTTT. It specifies CSASETVNYNSPLHF.

In this sample, this clonotype turned up many times. The chain uses TRBV7-9 and TRBJ2-7; D not certain. CDR1 is SEHNR and CDR2 is FQNEAQ in the germline V gene (reference sequence). CDR3 length equals 14 residues. Trimming took off 0 bases at V and 6 bases at J, with 12 bases between the two ends. This chain's CDR3 is CASSLAYTAVEQYF. As DNA, the CDR3 is TGTGCCAGCAGCTTAGCGTATACGGCAGTCGAGCAGTACTTC. Filled out from reference TRBV7-9 and TRBJ2-7, the complete variable domain reads DTGVSQNPRHKITKRGQNVTFRCDPISEHNRLYWYRQTLGQGPEFLTYFQNEAQLEKSRLLSDRFSAERPKGSFSTLEIQRTEQGDSAMYLCASSLAYTAVEQYFGPGTRLTVT.

The V gene is TRBV6-1, the J gene TRBJ2-7, with 7 bases fitting TRBD2. V lost 8 bases to trimming and J lost 3 bases; unmatched junction nucleotides: 4. The CDR3 loop spans 12 amino acids. Germline lookup yields CDR1 MNHNS and CDR2 SASEGT. The CDR3 sequence: CASRGGIYEQYF. The CDR3 DNA reads TGTGCCAGCCGGGGAGGGATCTACGAGCAGTACTTC.

This clonotype has more than one count but fewer than ten. CDR3 amino acids: CASNPLTRNSYNEQFF. The CDR3 region has the DNA TGTGCCAGCAACCCCCTGACTAGAAACTCCTACAATGAGCAGTTCTTC. The gene calls are TRBV27 and TRBJ2-1, with D maybe TRBD2 (6 bases). The CDR3 is 16 residues long. Germline V gene data show CDR1 as MNHEY and CDR2 as SMNVEV (reference sequence). V lost 7 bases and J lost 0, with 16 bases in between.

This clonotype was counted many times. The V and J genes are TRBV27 and TRBJ2-7; 9 bases fit TRBD1. V shed 6 bases, J shed 6 bases, and the junction held 6 bases outside the gene matches. The germline CDR1 and CDR2 sequences are MNHEY and SMNVEV (reference sequence). CDR3 length: 13 residues. CDR3 nucleotide sequence: TGTGCCAGCAGGGTGACAGGGGGGCCCGAGCAGTACTTC. Amino acids: CASRVTGGPEQYF.

The chain recombines TRBV6-1 with TRBJ2-7; 9 positions agree with TRBD1. This CDR3 has 15 amino acids. Per the germline V gene, CDR1 is MNHNS and CDR2 is SASEGT. V lost 5 bases to trimming and J lost 5 bases; unmatched junction nucleotides: 10. The CDR3 sequence is CASSPDGTGFHEQYF. Here the CDR3 DNA reads TGTGCCAGCAGTCCCGACGGGACAGGGTTTCACGAGCAGTACTTC.

The chain couples TRBV15 to TRBJ2-2; the match to TRBD2 covers 10 bases. This CDR3 region has 15 residues. Germline CDR1 LNHNV, CDR2 YYDKDF (reference sequence). V lost 5 bases and J lost 5; bases outside the gene matches: 5. The DNA for the CDR3 is TGTGCCACCAGCTTATCACTAGCGGGAACCGGGGAGCTGTTTTTT. It specifies CATSLSLAGTGELFF.

The V and J genes are TRBV27 and TRBJ2-1; TRBD2 aligns across 13 bases. The V and J ends lost 5 bases and 6 bases, in that order; junction bases with no gene match: 10. The CDR3 is 17 amino acids. The germline V gene has CDR1 MNHEY and CDR2 SMNVEV (reference sequence). The CDR3 nucleotides read TGTGCCAGCAGTCCGAGGACTAGCGGGAGCCCAAGCAATGAGCAGTTCTTC. This gives the protein CASSPRTSGSPSNEQFF.

As concerns this clonotype: Since a much larger clone is just one base distant, this may be a read error. V gene TRBV28 combines with J gene TRBJ1-5; D may be TRBD1 (5 bases). The germline V gene encodes CDR1 MDHEN and CDR2 SYDVKM. CDR3 length: 16 amino acids. The CDR3 nucleotides read TGTGCCAGCAGTTTATTGTGGGGGAGAGGGAATCAGTCCCAGCATTTT. It codes for CASSLLWGRGNQSQHF.

At least ten counts were recorded for this clonotype. The chain joins TRBV28 to TRBJ2-3; D remains unclear. The CDR3 length is 14 residues. Germline V gene lookup returns CDR1 MDHEN and CDR2 SYDVKM. Trimming cost V 2 bases and J 2 bases, with 8 bases left between them. In DNA, the CDR3 is TGTGCCAGCAGTTTAGACCAAAACACAGATACGCAGTATTTT. Residues: CASSLDQNTDTQYF.

J is TRBJ2-1 and V is TRBV24-1; no definite D call. Trimming took off 5 bases at V and 8 bases at J, with 6 bases between the two ends. Per germline, CDR1 KGHDR and CDR2 SFDVKD. The CDR3 contains 11 residues. CDR3 in amino acids: CATSGGDEQFF. CDR3 coding DNA: TGTGCCACCAGTGGAGGCGATGAGCAGTTCTTC.